One and the same sample provided the 18 T cell receptor beta chains below, sequenced in a study of siplizumab effects on memory and regulatory T cells. Some clones are missing from TCRdb's copy, which holds only in-frame ones; the method was immunoSEQ multiplex PCR. The data show about 100,000 clones, roughly 93% seen once. Sequenced: Tregs sorted from blood. The receptors originated from a human donor in good health.

The chain uses TRBV10-3 and TRBJ2-5, with TRBD2 as a possible D gene (6 bases). V shed 8 bases and J shed 4 bases, with 14 bases lying between them. CDR3 length: 13 residues. Germline values: CDR1 ENHRY, CDR2 SYGVKD. CDR3: CAIASAGSETQYF. The CDR3 DNA reads as TGTGCCATCGCATCAGCGGGCTCAGAGACCCAGTACTTC.

The gene calls are TRBV6-5 and TRBJ1-4; TRBD1 matches at 7 bases. This CDR3 comprises 15 residues. The junction had 9 bases not matched to a gene; V was cut back by 7 bases and J by 4 bases. Germline V gene data show CDR1 as MNHEY and CDR2 as SVGAGI. The CDR3 sequence: CASKPQGLFNEKLFF. CDR3 nucleotides: TGTGCCAGCAAACCACAGGGGCTCTTTAATGAAAAACTGTTTTTT.

V usage is TRBV11-2 and J usage is TRBJ2-5, with TRBD2 matching over 8 bases. The CDR3 is made up of 14 amino acids. Trimming at V came to 5 bases and at J to 7 bases, leaving 9 bases not matched to a gene. The germline V gene has CDR1 SGHAT and CDR2 FQNNGV. CDR3 DNA: TGTGCCAGCAGCCGAGGCGGACTAGCTGGGACCCAGTACTTC. This sequence encodes CASSRGGLAGTQYF.

V usage is TRBV27 and J usage is TRBJ1-2; the D gene is possibly TRBD1 (5 bases). This CDR3 comprises 12 residues. Looked up from germline, CDR1 is MNHEY and CDR2 is SMNVEV (reference sequence). V lost 8 bases to trimming and J lost 8 bases, with 15 bases between them. In DNA form, the CDR3 reads TGTGCCAGCGGGACCCCCAGGTCAGGCTACACCTTC. Its protein is CASGTPRSGYTF.

The V call is TRBV27, the J call TRBJ2-3; no definite D call. CDR3 length: 14 amino acids. V shed 5 bases and J shed 8 bases, with 17 bases lying between them. Germline loops: CDR1 MNHEY, CDR2 SMNVEV (reference sequence). CDR3 nucleotides: TGTGCCAGCAGTCCAAGTGCGACTCCTAGTACGCAGTATTTT. Translated: CASSPSATPSTQYF.

The chain uses TRBV29-1 and TRBJ2-7; tentatively, D is TRBD1 (6 bases). Germline lookup yields CDR1 SQVTM and CDR2 ANQGSEA. With 5 bases removed from V and 2 bases from J, the gap between germline ends came to 13 bases. The CDR3 runs to 13 residues. CDR3: CSVRLGDTYEQYF. The CDR3 DNA reads TGCAGCGTTCGCCTGGGGGACACCTACGAGCAGTACTTC.

This rearrangement joins TRBV6-1 to TRBJ2-7, with TRBD2 matching 7 bases. V was clipped by 3 bases and J by 4 bases; unmatched bases: 6. The CDR3 contains 14 residues. The germline CDR1 and CDR2 sequences are MNHNS and SASEGT. CDR3 amino acids: CASSEREGGYEQYF. The CDR3 DNA sequence: TGTGCCAGCAGTGAGAGGGAGGGTGGGTACGAGCAGTACTTC.

The chain couples TRBV5-1 to TRBJ1-2, with D tentatively TRBD1 (6 bases). Germline CDR1 SGHRS, CDR2 YFSETQ. The CDR3 is 14 amino acids. Deletions cut 4 bases from V and 4 bases from J, with 14 bases between. CDR3 in DNA: TGCGCCAGCAGCACGACAGGAGTGGGCTATGGCTACACCTTC. This codes for CASSTTGVGYGYTF.

The genes are TRBV14 and TRBJ2-1; D not resolved. The CDR3 contains 11 residues. Per the germline V gene, CDR1 is SGHDN and CDR2 is FVKESK. With 1 base removed from V and 11 bases from J, the gap between germline ends came to 6 bases. The CDR3 reads CASSQGRQQFF. CDR3 sequence (DNA): TGTGCCAGCAGCCAAGGACGTCAGCAGTTCTTC.

V is TRBV5-1 and J is TRBJ2-3, with no clear D. This CDR3 spans 13 amino acids. In germline, CDR1 is SGHRS, CDR2 YFSETQ. V was trimmed by 0 bases and J by 5 bases, leaving 7 bases between them. The CDR3 spells CASSLDWGDTQYF. CDR3 nucleotide sequence: TGCGCCAGCAGCTTGGATTGGGGAGATACGCAGTATTTT.

The chain couples TRBV2 to TRBJ2-7; 11 bases fit TRBD2. The CDR3 runs to 16 residues. Germline trimming cut 6 bases from V and 2 bases from J; bases unmatched to any gene: 9. Germline V lookup: CDR1 SNHLY, CDR2 FYNNEI. The CDR3 coding sequence is TGTGCCAGCAGGAAAGGGACTAGCGGACGAACCTACGAGCAGTACTTC. Amino acids: CASRKGTSGRTYEQYF.

V is TRBV5-1 and J is TRBJ1-1; TRBD1 matches at 7 bases. The CDR3 spans 15 residues. In germline, CDR1 is SGHRS, CDR2 YFSETQ. V dropped 2 bases and J dropped 1; count of bases not matched to a gene: 5. As DNA, the CDR3 is TGCGCCAGCAGCTTTCAGGGACAGCCGAACACTGAAGCTTTCTTT. Encoded protein: CASSFQGQPNTEAFF.

This chain joins TRBV2 and TRBJ2-4; D is perhaps TRBD1 or TRBD2 (5 bases each). This CDR3 is built from 14 residues. With 6 bases removed from V and 8 bases from J, the gap between germline ends came to 17 bases. CDR1 and CDR2 from the germline V gene are SNHLY and FYNNEI. CDR3 nucleotides: TGTGCCAGCAGCCCCAGGGCCGGGGCGGACATTCAGTACTTC. This translates into CASSPRAGADIQYF.

The chain recombines TRBV4-3 with TRBJ1-2; D unresolved. CDR3 length: 14 amino acids. The V end lost 0 bases, the J end lost 8 bases, and 13 bases lay between the germline ends. Per germline, CDR1 LGHNA and CDR2 YSLEER. The CDR3, as DNA: TGCGCCAGCAGCCAAGATAACCGGGTGGGAGGCTACACCTTC. Protein: CASSQDNRVGGYTF.

The chain employs TRBV6-5 and TRBJ2-5; no firm D call. Germline V gives CDR1 MNHEY, CDR2 SVGAGI. CDR3 size: 15 residues. V was cut by 0 bases and J by 4 bases, with 12 bases left in between. In nucleotides, the CDR3 is TGTGCCAGCAGTTACTCGATGCTGATTAGAGAGACCCAGTACTTC. Translation gives CASSYSMLIRETQYF.

The J gene is TRBJ2-7, the V gene TRBV27, with 10 bases lining up with TRBD1. Germline V gene lookup returns CDR1 MNHEY and CDR2 SMNVEV (reference sequence). The CDR3 runs to 18 residues. Trimming at V came to 5 bases and at J to 0 bases, leaving 13 bases not matched to a gene. CDR3 sequence reads: CASSVRDRGPQSSYEQYF. The CDR3 nucleotides read TGTGCCAGCAGTGTCCGGGACAGGGGACCCCAGAGCTCCTACGAGCAGTACTTC.

The chain joins TRBV6-1 to TRBJ1-5; no definite D call. The length of the CDR3 is 13 residues. The germline V and J ends were trimmed by 5 bases and 3 bases, with 8 bases remaining between them. Germline V lookup: CDR1 MNHNS, CDR2 SASEGT. The CDR3 DNA follows: TGTGCCAGCAGTATACGGCCCAATCAGCCCCAGCATTTT. This sequence encodes CASSIRPNQPQHF.

The J gene is TRBJ2-3, the V gene TRBV7-3; 12 bases are a match to TRBD2. The CDR3 totals 15 residues. The germline CDR1 and CDR2 sequences are SGHTA and FQGTGA. V shed 5 bases, J shed 2 bases, and the junction held 2 bases outside the gene matches. The CDR3 sequence is CASSRTSGVTDTQYF. CDR3 nucleotides: TGTGCCAGCAGCAGGACTAGCGGGGTCACAGATACGCAGTATTTT.